Here is one T cell receptor beta chain with its context. This clonotype is large (0.1 to 1%) on the basis of its frequency; no count is available. Its specific antigen is unknown. This record comes from a study of CD8 T cells in cerebrospinal fluid in Alzheimer's disease (dated by TCRdb to the early 2020s). In terms of the full investigation: CSF T cell clonal expansion was assessed with two single-cell approaches: plate-based nested PCR sequencing and droplet-based sequencing. A total of 24 samples were covered by the CSF gene-expression analysis, in which Parkinson's disease patients were included. The droplet-based CSF analysis comparing patients with controls included roughly nine healthy controls (roughly 11,000 cells) and roughly nine patients with MCI or Alzheimer's disease (over 9,500 cells). The study tested whether clonally expanded T cells were present in cerebrospinal fluid from healthy elderly individuals and from patients with neurodegenerative disease.

Because antigen-specific T cells had previously been reported in Parkinson's disease blood, the researchers used Parkinson's disease patients as a neurodegenerative disease comparison group. All participants were free of acute infectious disease and in good physical condition. Biomarkers including neurofilament, amyloid-beta and tau were used to confirm neurodegeneration in the patients. For droplet-based sequencing, live CSF cells were sorted using a live/dead marker. To pellet immune cells, CSF obtained by lumbar puncture was centrifuged at 300g. Each CSF sample was examined for red blood cells, and any sample with blood contamination was excluded. CSF cells were cryopreserved by placing the cells in freezing medium, freezing the cells overnight at -80 degrees C, and then storing the cells in liquid nitrogen. CSF samples were stored for less than six months before analysis. According to the germline V gene (reference sequence), CDR1 reads SGHKS and CDR2 reads YYEKEE. The cysteine opens and the phenylalanine closes a CDR3 of 18 amino acids. Only the protein is on record.

Summary of the overall study and its limitations: Only samples with detectable clones (approximately eleven healthy, 5 MCI, 5 AD, 6 PD) were included in the overall clonality comparison. The EBV-specific clones were neither the most highly expanded clones nor enriched among patients. Compared with controls, patients with MCI or Alzheimer's disease had a higher percentage of their CSF TCRs made up by the single largest clone. The authors warned that finding EBV-specific TCRs in CSF does not prove a causal connection between EBV and Alzheimer's disease. In pooled data, a highly expanded clone (at least 3% of TCRs) occurred in 1 of 10 healthy subjects versus 4 of 6 Alzheimer's patients.

Receptors were amplified or captured by 10x single-cell sequencing. 10X Genomics single-cell V(D)J and 5' gene-expression libraries were used to profile CSF cells. An Illumina NextSeq550 was used to sequence CSF single-cell TCR libraries. As for the authors' bioinformatics: After V(D)J reads were mapped to the vdj-GRCh38 alts ensemble 2.0.0 reference, the Cell Ranger vdj pipeline was used to analyse the reads. Cell barcodes sharing the same set of productive CDR3 nucleotide sequences were defined as clonotypes. To link clonality with transcriptional profiles, clonotype information was added to the Seurat v3.0 gene-expression metadata. Exclusion was applied to CSF cells with more than 1,800 genes, more than 7,500 UMIs or more than 10% mitochondrial reads. To identify TCRs with known antigen specificity, CDR3-beta sequences were compared against VDJdb. Network analysis of clone sharing used the R package qgraph and included only TCRs with complete alpha and beta chains. Based on TCRdb reprocessing of the reads, there is one entry per CDR3 protein sequence, and DNA is missing. These V and J calls originate from TCRdb's pipeline instead of the authors' own analysis. The table kept for this sample lists hundreds of distinct CDR3 sequences. The ten top clones hold about 8.7% of the sample.

The source is a human donor with Parkinson's disease. The chain employs TRBV5-5 and TRBJ2-2; TCRdb's D call of TRBD1 is untestable without DNA. Sample: cerebrospinal fluid. The CDR3 protein is CASSLDPLLGQRAGELFF.